The 22 T cell receptor beta chains below all came from one sample that was sequenced in a study (dated by TCRdb to the mid-2010s). The method was 5' RACE. Sequencing was carried out with an Illumina MiSeq. TCRdb cleaned the public reads at Q25 with fastp, built clones with MiXCR and kept in-frame beta chains. Rows with a matching CDR3 protein are joined into one entry that keeps the most common DNA and genes. This sample holds over 8,000 distinct CDR3 sequences; 65% to 70% were observed only once. The top ten constitute about 4.5% of the sample. Specimen: tumor-infiltrating naive CD4+ T cells sorted from the breast tumor. The sample's cell subset or site, from its label and the paper: naive CD4+ T cells, CD4+CD45RA+CD25-. The receptors stem from a female donor with breast cancer.

For the CDR3, the DNA is TGTGCCAGCTCACCGACAGTGAATAATTCACCCCTCCACTTT. It yields the protein CASSPTVNNSPLHF. The rearrangement uses TRBV18 and TRBJ1-6, with a tentative D call TRBD1 (5 bases). CDR1 and CDR2 (germline): KGHSH, LQKENI. This CDR3 is built from 14 residues. Trimming stripped 3 bases from V and 5 bases from J, with 8 bases between.

This clonotype was found a few times. The rearrangement uses TRBV6-1 and TRBJ1-6; D remains ambiguous. CDR3 length: 13 amino acids. Germline assignment: CDR1 MNHNS and CDR2 SASEGT. Trimming removed 4 bases from V and 10 bases from J, with 11 bases in between. The CDR3 DNA sequence: TGTGCCAGCAGTGTGACAATAACCTCACCCCTCCACTTT. Its translation: CASSVTITSPLHF.

The gene calls are TRBV12-3 or TRBV12-4 and TRBJ1-6, with 7 bases matching TRBD1. V was pared by 6 bases and J by 5 bases, with 10 bases of the junction left unmatched. The CDR3 spans 16 residues. The CDR3 is CASRGTGTADNSPLHF. In nucleotides, the CDR3 is TGTGCCAGCAGGGGGACCGGGACAGCCGATAATTCACCCCTCCACTTT.

This clonotype was counted between two and nine times. The chain uses TRBV15 and TRBJ2-5; TRBD2 is a possible D gene (6 bases). The CDR3 is 13 residues long. Germline V gene data show CDR1 as LNHNV and CDR2 as YYDKDF (reference sequence). V was shortened by 2 bases and J by 5 bases, with 9 bases between the two germline ends. CDR3 DNA: TGTGCCACCAGCAGAACCGCGGGGGAGACCCAGTACTTC. Its protein product is CATSRTAGETQYF.

In this sample, this clonotype is large. The chain joins TRBV20-1 to TRBJ2-7; 8 nucleotides line up with TRBD2. The V gene end was trimmed by 6 bases and the J gene end by 2 bases; junction bases not matched to a gene: 3. CDR3 length: 12 residues. Germline-derived CDR1 and CDR2 are DFQATT and SNEGSKA (reference sequence). The CDR3 coding sequence is TGCAGTGCCCAAGCGGGAGCCTACGAGCAGTACTTC. Residues: CSAQAGAYEQYF.

The rearrangement joins TRBV20-1 to TRBJ1-1; maybe TRBD1 (6 bases). V lost 2 bases and J lost 3, with 13 bases in between. CDR1 is DFQATT, CDR2 SNEGSKA, per germline (reference sequence). The CDR3 sequence is 14 residues long. DNA for the CDR3: TGCAGTGCTAGAACCGCCACAGGGTACACTGAAGCTTTCTTT. Translation gives CSARTATGYTEAFF.

The rearrangement joins TRBV20-1 to TRBJ1-1; D not resolved. The length of the CDR3 is 14 residues. Trimming shortened V by 4 bases and J by 0 bases, and 12 bases separated the two germline ends. CDR1 DFQATT and CDR2 SNEGSKA come from the germline V gene (reference sequence). CDR3 amino acids: CSAISPNMNTEAFF. The CDR3 DNA is TGCAGTGCTATATCTCCGAACATGAACACTGAAGCTTTCTTT.

Of note for this clonotype: The CDR3 carries no conserved terminal phenylalanine or tryptophan, so it likely arises from a read error. V usage is TRBV4-2 and J usage is TRBJ2-5, with D possibly matching TRBD1 (5 bases). The CDR3 runs to 15 residues. V was cut by 0 bases and J by 2 bases, with 10 bases left in between. Per germline, CDR1 LGHNA and CDR2 YNFKEQ. CDR3 sequence reads: CASSQDRGSQETQYL. In DNA, the CDR3 is TGTGCCAGCAGCCAAGATAGGGGAAGTCAAGAGACCCAGTACCTC.

The gene calls are TRBV5-1 and TRBJ1-2, with D tentatively TRBD1 (6 bases). Germline assignment: CDR1 SGHRS and CDR2 YFSETQ. The CDR3 is 14 residues long. The ends were cut back, 6 bases at V and 2 bases at J, with 14 bases in the middle. The CDR3 DNA reads TGCGCCAGCAACAATCAGGGGCTGAACTATGGCTACACCTTC. Its translation is CASNNQGLNYGYTF. The full variable domain, with the rest looked up from reference TRBV5-1 and TRBJ1-2, is KAGVTQTPRYLIKTRGQQVTLSCSPISGHRSVSWYQQTPGQGLQFLFEYFSETQRNKGNFPGRFSGRQFSNSRSEMNVSTLELGDSALYLCASNNQGLNYGYTFGSGTRLTVV.

V gene TRBV5-1 combines with J gene TRBJ2-5, with D unclear. The ends were cut back, 3 bases at V and 2 bases at J, with 17 bases in the middle. The CDR3 consists of 16 residues. Germline assignment: CDR1 SGHRS and CDR2 YFSETQ. The CDR3, as DNA: TGCGCCAGCAGCTCCGGGCGGACGGTTTCGCAAGAGACCCAGTACTTC. The encoded protein is CASSSGRTVSQETQYF.

This chain uses TRBV6-6 with TRBJ1-5; a weak D match, TRBD1 (6 bases). Trimming removed 5 bases at V and 6 bases at J, with 11 bases between. This CDR3 has 13 residues. CDR1 is MNHNY, CDR2 SVGAGI, per germline (reference sequence). The CDR3 DNA sequence: TGTGCCAGCAGTCAACAGGGCGCTCAGCCCCAGCATTTT. Translated, it gives CASSQQGAQPQHF.

This clonotype has only a few counts. The rearrangement joins TRBV7-8 to TRBJ1-3; D gene uncertain. Trimming pared 3 bases from V and 4 bases from J, leaving 13 bases between. The CDR3 totals 15 residues. Germline loops: CDR1 SGHVS, CDR2 FQNEAQ. CDR3 in DNA: TGTGCCAGCAGCTTGACACCCGCGGTAGGAAACACCATATATTTT. Translation: CASSLTPAVGNTIYF.

J is TRBJ2-3 and V is TRBV20-1; D possibly matches TRBD1 or TRBD2 (5 bases each). The CDR3 is 12 residues long. V lost 5 bases, J lost 0 bases, and 6 bases lay in between. The germline gives CDR1 DFQATT, CDR2 SNEGSKA (reference sequence). CDR3 nucleotides: TGCAGTGCTTGGGGGAGCACAGATACGCAGTATTTT. Its translation is CSAWGSTDTQYF.

The chain uses TRBV4-2 and TRBJ2-1; 8 bases match TRBD2. Germline CDR1 LGHNA, CDR2 YNFKEQ. J was trimmed by 0 bases and V by 4 bases; bases with no gene match: 5. This CDR3 is built from 16 residues. Here the CDR3 reads CASSPSTSGSYNEQFF. CDR3 nucleotides: TGTGCCAGCAGCCCGTCCACTAGCGGCTCCTACAATGAGCAGTTCTTC.

The chain links TRBV29-1 to TRBJ1-2; a possible D gene is TRBD1 (5 bases). Trimming pared 7 bases from V and 5 bases from J, leaving 17 bases between. Per the germline V gene, CDR1 is SQVTM and CDR2 is ANQGSEA. The CDR3 is made up of 13 amino acids. The CDR3 sequence: CSAARGAGYGYTF. For the CDR3, the DNA is TGCAGCGCAGCACGAGGGGCGGGATATGGCTACACCTTC.

This chain joins TRBV20-1 and TRBJ2-7, with D possibly TRBD2 on 6 matching bases. The CDR3 has 13 amino acids. Trimming removed 1 base from V and 6 bases from J, with 13 bases in between. The germline CDR1 and CDR2 sequences are DFQATT and SNEGSKA (reference sequence). DNA of the CDR3: TGCAGTGCTAGAGGTGGAGGGAGTCCCGAGCAGTACTTC. Its translation is CSARGGGSPEQYF.

This clonotype was seen a few times. This CDR3 reads CASDNPGPNEKLFF. The DNA for the CDR3 is TGTGCCAGCGATAATCCGGGACCTAATGAAAAACTGTTTTTT. This rearrangement joins TRBV6-1 to TRBJ1-4; possibly TRBD1 for D (5 bases). The CDR3 is 14 residues long. Germline V gene data show CDR1 as MNHNS and CDR2 as SASEGT. Between the trimmed V and J ends, which lost 8 bases and 3 bases, there was a span of 13 bases.

The gene calls are TRBV6-5 and TRBJ1-1; 8 bases are a match to TRBD1. The CDR3 is made up of 17 amino acids. V shed 1 base and J 0 bases; nucleotides not matched to a gene: 7. The germline V gene has CDR1 MNHEY and CDR2 SVGAGI. The CDR3 bases are TGTGCCAGCAGTTACTTCTGGTCAGGGGGCATGAACACTGAAGCTTTCTTT. Its translation: CASSYFWSGGMNTEAFF.

V gene TRBV5-6 combines with J gene TRBJ1-2; D is undetermined. The CDR3 spans 13 residues. Germline V lookup: CDR1 SGHDT, CDR2 YYEEEE. V gave up 0 bases and J gave up 6 bases, with 9 bases separating them. CDR3 bases: TGTGCCAGCAGCTTGGCGTGGAGCGATGGCTACACCTTC. Its protein is CASSLAWSDGYTF.

V and J are TRBV5-5 and TRBJ1-2; tentative D call: TRBD1 (5 bases). The CDR3 has 15 amino acids. Trimming removed 4 bases from V and 7 bases from J, with 20 bases in between. Germline V gene data show CDR1 as SGHKS and CDR2 as YYEKEE (reference sequence). In nucleotides, the CDR3 is TGTGCCAGCAGCGCGGTTTTTCAGGGTGCGGCTGGCTACACCTTC. This codes for CASSAVFQGAAGYTF.

The DNA for the CDR3 is TGTGCCAGCAGCTCCGGAAACACCGCACGAATTGGCTACACCTTC. Its translation: CASSSGNTARIGYTF. This chain uses TRBV7-9 with TRBJ1-2; D is ambiguous. This CDR3 contains 15 residues. Germline V gives CDR1 SEHNR, CDR2 FQNEAQ (reference sequence). V lost 4 bases, J lost 7 bases, and 19 bases lay in between.

V is TRBV5-4 and J is TRBJ2-5; D perhaps matches TRBD2 (6 bases). Deletions cut 0 bases from V and 4 bases from J, with 10 bases between. This CDR3 spans 14 amino acids. The germline V gene encodes CDR1 SGHNT and CDR2 YYREEE (reference sequence). The CDR3 DNA reads as TGTGCCAGCAGCTTGGGGGGACTTCTAGAGACCCAGTACTTC. Protein product: CASSLGGLLETQYF.